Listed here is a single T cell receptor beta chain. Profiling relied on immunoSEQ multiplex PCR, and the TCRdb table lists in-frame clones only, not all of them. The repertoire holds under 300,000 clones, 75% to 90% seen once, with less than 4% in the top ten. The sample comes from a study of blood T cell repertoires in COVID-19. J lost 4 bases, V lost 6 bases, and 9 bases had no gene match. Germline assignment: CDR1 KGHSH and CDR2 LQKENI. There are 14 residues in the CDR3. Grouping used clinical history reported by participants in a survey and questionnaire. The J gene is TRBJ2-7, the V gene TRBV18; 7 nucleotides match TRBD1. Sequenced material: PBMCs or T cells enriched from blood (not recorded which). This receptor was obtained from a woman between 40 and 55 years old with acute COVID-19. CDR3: CASSPPTGAYEQYF. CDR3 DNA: TGTGCCAGCTCCCCTCCCACAGGGGCTTACGAGCAGTACTTC.